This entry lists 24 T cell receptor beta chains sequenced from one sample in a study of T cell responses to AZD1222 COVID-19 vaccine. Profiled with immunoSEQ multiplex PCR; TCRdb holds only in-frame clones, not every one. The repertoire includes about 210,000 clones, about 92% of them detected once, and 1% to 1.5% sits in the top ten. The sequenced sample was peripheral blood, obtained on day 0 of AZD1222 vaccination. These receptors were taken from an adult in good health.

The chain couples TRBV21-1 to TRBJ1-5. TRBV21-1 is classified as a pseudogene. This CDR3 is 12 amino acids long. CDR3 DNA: TGTGCCAGCAGCAACAGACCCCAGCCCCAGCATTTT. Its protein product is CASSNRPQPQHF.

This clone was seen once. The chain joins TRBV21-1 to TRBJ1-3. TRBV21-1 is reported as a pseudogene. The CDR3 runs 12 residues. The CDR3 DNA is TGTGCCAGCGGAGGGCCGGGAAACACCATATATTTT. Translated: CASGGPGNTIYF.

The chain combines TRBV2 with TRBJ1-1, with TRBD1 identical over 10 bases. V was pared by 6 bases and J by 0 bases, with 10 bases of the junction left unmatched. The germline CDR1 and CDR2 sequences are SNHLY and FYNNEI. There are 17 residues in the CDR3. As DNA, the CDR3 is TGTGCCAGCAGGGGTGGGACAGGGGTCTTTATGAACACTGAAGCTTTCTTT. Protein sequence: CASRGGTGVFMNTEAFF.

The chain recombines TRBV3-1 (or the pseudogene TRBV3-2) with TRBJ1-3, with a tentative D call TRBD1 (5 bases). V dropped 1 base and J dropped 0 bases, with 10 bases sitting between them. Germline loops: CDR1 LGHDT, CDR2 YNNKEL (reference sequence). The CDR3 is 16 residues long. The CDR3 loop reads CASSQGYGTSGNTIYF. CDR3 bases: TGTGCCAGCAGCCAAGGATACGGGACCTCTGGAAACACCATATATTTT.

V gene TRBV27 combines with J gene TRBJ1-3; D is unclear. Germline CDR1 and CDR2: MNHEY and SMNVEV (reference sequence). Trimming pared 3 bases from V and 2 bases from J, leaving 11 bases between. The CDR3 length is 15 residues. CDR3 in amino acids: CASSLQYSAGNTIYF. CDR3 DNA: TGTGCCAGCAGTTTGCAATATTCGGCTGGAAACACCATATATTTT.

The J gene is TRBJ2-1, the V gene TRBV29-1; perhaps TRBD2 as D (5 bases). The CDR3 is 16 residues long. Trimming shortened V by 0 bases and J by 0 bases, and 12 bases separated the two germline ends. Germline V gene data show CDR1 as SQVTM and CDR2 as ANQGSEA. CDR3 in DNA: TGCAGCGTTGAAGAGGTGCTGGGGAGCTCCTACAATGAGCAGTTCTTC. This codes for CSVEEVLGSSYNEQFF.

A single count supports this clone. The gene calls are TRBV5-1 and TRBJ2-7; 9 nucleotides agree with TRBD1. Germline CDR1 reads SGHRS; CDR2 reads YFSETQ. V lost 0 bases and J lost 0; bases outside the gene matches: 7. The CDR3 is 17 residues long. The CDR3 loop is CASSLEGQGFSSYEQYF. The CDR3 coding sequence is TGCGCCAGCAGCTTGGAGGGACAGGGTTTTAGCTCCTACGAGCAGTACTTC.

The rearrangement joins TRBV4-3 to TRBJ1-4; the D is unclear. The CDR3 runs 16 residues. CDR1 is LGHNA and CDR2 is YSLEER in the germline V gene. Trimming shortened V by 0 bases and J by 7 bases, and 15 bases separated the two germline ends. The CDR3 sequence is CASSQDPVRASEKLFF. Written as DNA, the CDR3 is TGCGCCAGCAGCCAAGATCCGGTGCGGGCTAGTGAAAAACTGTTTTTT.

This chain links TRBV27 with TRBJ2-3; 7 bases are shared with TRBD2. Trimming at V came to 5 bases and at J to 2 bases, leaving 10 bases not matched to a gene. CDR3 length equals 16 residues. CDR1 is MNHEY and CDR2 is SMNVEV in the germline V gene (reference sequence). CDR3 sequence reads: CASSSSTSRNTDTQYF. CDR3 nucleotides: TGTGCCAGCAGTAGCTCGACTAGCAGGAACACAGATACGCAGTATTTT.

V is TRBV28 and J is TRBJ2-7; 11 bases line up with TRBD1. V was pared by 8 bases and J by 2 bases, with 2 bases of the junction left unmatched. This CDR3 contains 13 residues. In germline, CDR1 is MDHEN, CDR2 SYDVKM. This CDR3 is CASGTGGTYEQYF. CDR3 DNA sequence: TGTGCCAGCGGGACAGGGGGAACCTACGAGCAGTACTTC.

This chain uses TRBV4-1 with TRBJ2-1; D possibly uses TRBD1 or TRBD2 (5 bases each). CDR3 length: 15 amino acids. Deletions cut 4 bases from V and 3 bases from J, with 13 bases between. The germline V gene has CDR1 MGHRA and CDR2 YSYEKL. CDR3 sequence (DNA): TGCGCCAGCAGCCTCGACGGGGCTTTCTACAATGAGCAGTTCTTC. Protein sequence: CASSLDGAFYNEQFF.

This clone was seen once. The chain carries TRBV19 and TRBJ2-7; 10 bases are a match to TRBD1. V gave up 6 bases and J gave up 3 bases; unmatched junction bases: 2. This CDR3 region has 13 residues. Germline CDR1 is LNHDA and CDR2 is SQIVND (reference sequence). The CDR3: CASSWDRGYEQYF. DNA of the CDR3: TGTGCCAGTAGCTGGGACAGGGGCTACGAGCAGTACTTC.

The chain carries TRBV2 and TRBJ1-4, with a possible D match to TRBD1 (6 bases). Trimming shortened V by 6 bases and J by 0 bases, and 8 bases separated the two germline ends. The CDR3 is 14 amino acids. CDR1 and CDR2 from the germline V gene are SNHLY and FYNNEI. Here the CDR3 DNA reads TGTGCCAGCAGGGACAGAGCAACTAATGAAAAACTGTTTTTT. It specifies CASRDRATNEKLFF.

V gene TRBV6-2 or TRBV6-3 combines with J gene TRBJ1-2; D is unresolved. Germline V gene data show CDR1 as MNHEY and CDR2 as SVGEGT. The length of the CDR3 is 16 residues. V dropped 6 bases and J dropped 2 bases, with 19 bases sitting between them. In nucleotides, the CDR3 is TGTGCCAGCAGCCCTTGGAGGGTCACCTCGAACTATGGCTACACCTTC. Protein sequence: CASSPWRVTSNYGYTF.

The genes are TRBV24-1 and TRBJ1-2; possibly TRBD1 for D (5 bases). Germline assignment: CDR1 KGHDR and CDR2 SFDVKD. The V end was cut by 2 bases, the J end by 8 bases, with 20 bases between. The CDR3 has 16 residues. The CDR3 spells CATSDSRAGAGRGYTF. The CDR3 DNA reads TGTGCCACCAGTGATTCGAGGGCTGGGGCCGGTCGGGGCTACACCTTC.

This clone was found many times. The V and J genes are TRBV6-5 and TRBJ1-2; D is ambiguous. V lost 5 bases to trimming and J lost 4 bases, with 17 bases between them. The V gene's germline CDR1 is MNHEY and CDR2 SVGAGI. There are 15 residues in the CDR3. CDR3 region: CASSMDPGPGYGYTF. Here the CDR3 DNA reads TGTGCCAGCAGTATGGATCCAGGTCCCGGCTATGGCTACACCTTC.

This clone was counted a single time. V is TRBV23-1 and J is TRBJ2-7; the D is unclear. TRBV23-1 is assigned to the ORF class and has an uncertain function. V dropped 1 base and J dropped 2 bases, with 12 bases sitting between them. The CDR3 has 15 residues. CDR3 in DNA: TGCGCCAGCAGTCAATTGGATCCCCCGCCCTACGAGCAGTACTTC. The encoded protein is CASSQLDPPPYEQYF.

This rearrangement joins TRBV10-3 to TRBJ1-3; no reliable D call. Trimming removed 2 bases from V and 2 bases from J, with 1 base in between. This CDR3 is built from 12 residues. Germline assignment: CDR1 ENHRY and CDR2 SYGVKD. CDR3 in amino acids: CAISEAGNTIYF. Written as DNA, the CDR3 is TGTGCCATCAGTGAGGCTGGAAACACCATATATTTT.

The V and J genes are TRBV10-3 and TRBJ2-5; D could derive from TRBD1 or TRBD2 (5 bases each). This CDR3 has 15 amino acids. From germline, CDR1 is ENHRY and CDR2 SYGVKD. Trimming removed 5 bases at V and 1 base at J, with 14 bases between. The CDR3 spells CAISNRDGSQETQYF. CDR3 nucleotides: TGTGCCATCAGTAACCGGGACGGAAGCCAAGAGACCCAGTACTTC.

The CDR3 nucleotides read TGTGCCAGCTCACGGACAGGAATGGAGCTCTATGGCTACACCTTC. Translated: CASSRTGMELYGYTF. V and J are TRBV18 and TRBJ1-2; 7 nucleotides align to TRBD1. Germline V gene lookup returns CDR1 KGHSH and CDR2 LQKENI. The CDR3 covers 15 residues. Germline trimming cut 4 bases from V and 4 bases from J; bases unmatched to any gene: 9.

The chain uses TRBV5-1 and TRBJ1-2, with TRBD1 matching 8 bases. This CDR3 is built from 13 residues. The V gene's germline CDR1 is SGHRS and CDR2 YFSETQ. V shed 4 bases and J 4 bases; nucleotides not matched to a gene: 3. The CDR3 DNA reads TGCGCCAGCAGCATGGGACAGGCCTATGGCTACACCTTC. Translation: CASSMGQAYGYTF.

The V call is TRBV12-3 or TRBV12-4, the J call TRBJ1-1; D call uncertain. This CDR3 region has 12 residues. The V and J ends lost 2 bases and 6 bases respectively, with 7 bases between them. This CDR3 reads CASSLTRAEAFF. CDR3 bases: TGTGCCAGCAGTTTAACTCGCGCTGAAGCTTTCTTT.

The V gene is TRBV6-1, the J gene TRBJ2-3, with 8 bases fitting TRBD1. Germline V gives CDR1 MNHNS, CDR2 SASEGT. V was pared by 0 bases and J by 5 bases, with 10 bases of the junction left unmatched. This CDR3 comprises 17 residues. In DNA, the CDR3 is TGTGCCAGCAGTGAAGCGCTTGGACAGGGCGGAAAAGATACGCAGTATTTT. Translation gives CASSEALGQGGKDTQYF.

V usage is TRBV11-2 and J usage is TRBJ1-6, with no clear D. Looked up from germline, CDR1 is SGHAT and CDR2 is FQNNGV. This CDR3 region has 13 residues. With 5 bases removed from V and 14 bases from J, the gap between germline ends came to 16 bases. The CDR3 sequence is CASSPNYPGTLHF. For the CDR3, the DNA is TGTGCCAGCAGCCCCAACTACCCGGGGACCCTCCACTTT.